The 31 T cell receptor beta chains below come from one sample, sequenced in a study of control samples from healthy donors and cancer patients. The repertoire was sequenced with immunoSEQ multiplex PCR; TCRdb's copy has only in-frame clones and lacks some. Of about 130,000 clones detected, over 75% appear once; the ten largest clones hold 2% to 3%. The sample comprised blood. All receptors come from a young man in good health.

The chain joins TRBV3-1 (or the pseudogene TRBV3-2) to TRBJ1-3; no clear D. Trimming removed 1 base at V and 1 base at J, with 5 bases between. CDR1 is LGHDT and CDR2 is YNNKEL in the germline V gene (reference sequence). The CDR3 consists of 14 residues. This CDR3 reads CASSQVHSGNTIYF. CDR3 in DNA: TGTGCCAGCAGCCAAGTGCATTCTGGAAACACCATATATTTT.

V and J are TRBV7-3 and TRBJ1-1; a possible D gene is TRBD1 (5 bases). The CDR3 extends over 15 amino acids. CDR1 is SGHTA and CDR2 is FQGTGA in the germline V gene. V lost 0 bases and J lost 0, with 8 bases in between. The CDR3 sequence is CASSLTTGLNTEAFF. DNA of the CDR3: TGTGCCAGCAGCTTAACAACGGGACTGAACACTGAAGCTTTCTTT. The full variable domain, completed using reference TRBV7-3 and TRBJ1-1, is GAGVSQTPSNKVTEKGKYVELRCDPISGHTALYWYRQSLGQGPEFLIYFQGTGAADDSGLPNDRFFAVRPEGSVSTLKIQRTERGDSAVYLCASSLTTGLNTEAFFGQGTRLTVV.

Comment on this clone: One end of the junction fails to match germline, which may point to a read error. The J gene is TRBJ2-1, the V gene TRBV4-2; 8 bases agree with TRBD2. The CDR3 is 14 amino acids. CDR1 and CDR2 (germline): LGHNA, YNFKEQ. This CDR3 is CASTQPGLDLEQFF. In DNA, the CDR3 is TGTGCCAGCACCCAACCGGGACTAGATCTTGAGCAGTTCTTC.

This rearrangement joins TRBV11-2 to TRBJ1-6, with a possible D match to TRBD1 (6 bases). Germline assignment: CDR1 SGHAT and CDR2 FQNNGV. With 5 bases removed from V and 11 bases from J, the gap between germline ends came to 10 bases. This CDR3 has 12 residues. This CDR3 is CASSEGDPPLHF. The DNA of the CDR3 is TGTGCCAGCAGCGAGGGGGATCCACCCCTCCACTTT.

The chain combines TRBV19 with TRBJ2-7; the D gene is possibly TRBD1 (6 bases). Germline CDR1 is LNHDA and CDR2 is SQIVND (reference sequence). The V gene lost 7 bases and the J gene lost 2 bases, with 15 bases spanning the gap. There are 14 residues in the CDR3. CDR3 sequence: CASKDQTGTYEQYV. The CDR3, as DNA: TGTGCCAGTAAGGATCAGACAGGTACCTACGAGCAGTACGTC.

The CDR3 DNA follows: TGTGCCAGCTCACGGGACAATGGACAGCCCCAGCATTTT. It encodes CASSRDNGQPQHF. The chain joins TRBV18 to TRBJ1-5, with D maybe TRBD1 (6 bases). The V and J ends lost 4 bases and 7 bases respectively, with 11 bases between them. CDR1 and CDR2 (germline): KGHSH, LQKENI. The CDR3 loop spans 13 amino acids.

J is TRBJ1-5 and V is TRBV12-3 or TRBV12-4; D perhaps matches TRBD1 (6 bases). CDR3 length: 13 amino acids. Trimming stripped 8 bases from V and 7 bases from J, with 15 bases between. The CDR3 DNA reads as TGTGCCAGCCAAAGGGGGGGTTTCCAGCCCCAGCATTTT. Amino acid sequence: CASQRGGFQPQHF.

The rearrangement uses TRBV5-1 and TRBJ1-4; tentatively, D is TRBD1 (6 bases). Germline V gene data show CDR1 as SGHRS and CDR2 as YFSETQ. The CDR3 covers 15 residues. With 0 bases removed from V and 7 bases from J, the gap between germline ends came to 13 bases. The CDR3 sequence: CASSLAGGDSEKLFF. As DNA, the CDR3 is TGCGCCAGCAGCTTGGCTGGGGGCGACAGTGAAAAACTGTTTTTT.

The V and J genes are TRBV5-6 and TRBJ1-1, with 7 bases matching TRBD1. V dropped 0 bases and J dropped 11; count of bases not matched to a gene: 4. Germline V lookup: CDR1 SGHDT, CDR2 YYEEEE. The CDR3 contains 12 residues. The CDR3 sequence: CASSLGQGEAFF. CDR3 sequence (DNA): TGTGCCAGCAGCTTGGGACAGGGAGAGGCTTTCTTT.

This rearrangement joins TRBV19 to TRBJ1-5, with 7 bases that match TRBD1. Trimming removed 5 bases from V and 3 bases from J; junction bases left unmatched: 10. Germline V gene data show CDR1 as LNHDA and CDR2 as SQIVND (reference sequence). The CDR3 is 16 residues long. CDR3: CASSPPSRGNNQPQHF. CDR3 bases: TGTGCCAGTAGTCCACCGAGCAGGGGGAACAATCAGCCCCAGCATTTT.

The chain employs TRBV19 and TRBJ2-1, with 14 bases identical to TRBD2. Germline CDR1 is LNHDA and CDR2 is SQIVND (reference sequence). Trimming cost V 4 bases and J 8 bases; bases outside gene matches: 13. The CDR3 has 18 amino acids. CDR3 sequence reads: CASSTDVGLAGVEDEQFF. In DNA form, the CDR3 reads TGTGCCAGTAGTACCGACGTGGGACTAGCGGGAGTCGAGGATGAGCAGTTCTTC. The full variable domain, in which reference TRBV19 and TRBJ2-1 provide the parts outside the CDR3, is DGGITQSPKYLFRKEGQNVTLSCEQNLNHDAMYWYRQDPGQGLRLIYYSQIVNDFQKGDIAEGYSVSREKKESFPLTVTSAQKNPTAFYLCASSTDVGLAGVEDEQFFGPGTRLTVL.

This sequence joins TRBV10-1 and TRBJ2-2, with TRBD2 matching 10 bases. CDR3 length equals 17 residues. The germline gives CDR1 WNHNN, CDR2 SYGVQD (reference sequence). With V trimmed by 0 bases and J by 6 bases, 7 bases remained unmatched. In nucleotides, the CDR3 is TGCGCCAGCAGTGAGTCCGGGCTAGCGGGAGTCGCCGGGGAGCTGTTTTTT. This sequence encodes CASSESGLAGVAGELFF.

This clone was detected only once. The chain has TRBV7-9 and TRBJ2-3, with 7 bases lining up with TRBD2. The CDR3 length is 14 residues. Germline-derived CDR1 and CDR2 are SEHNR and FQNEAQ (reference sequence). J gave up 0 bases and V 11 bases, and 8 bases lay outside the gene matches. The CDR3 spells CALQTTSSTDTQYF. Written as DNA, the CDR3 is TGTGCCCTCCAAACGACTAGCAGCACAGATACGCAGTATTTT.

In this sample, this clone turned up a few times. A junction end diverges from the germline sequence, so it may reflect a read error. The CDR3 region is CASSLGPPVLAKNIQYF. The CDR3 nucleotides are TGTGCCAGCAGTTTGGGACCCCCCGTACTAGCCAAAAACATTCAGTACTTC. The rearrangement joins TRBV5-5 to TRBJ2-4, with D perhaps matching TRBD1 or TRBD2 (5 bases each). The CDR3 has 17 residues. The germline V gene has CDR1 SGHKS and CDR2 YYEKEE (reference sequence).

The chain uses TRBV5-1 and TRBJ2-3; D gene ambiguous. This CDR3 region has 13 residues. V lost 4 bases, J lost 0 bases, and 6 bases lay in between. CDR1 and CDR2 (germline): SGHRS, YFSETQ. The CDR3 DNA follows: TGCGCCAGCAGCGGGCCTAGCACAGATACGCAGTATTTT. It codes for CASSGPSTDTQYF. Full variable domain (outside the CDR3, taken from reference TRBV5-1 and TRBJ2-3): KAGVTQTPRYLIKTRGQQVTLSCSPISGHRSVSWYQQTPGQGLQFLFEYFSETQRNKGNFPGRFSGRQFSNSRSEMNVSTLELGDSALYLCASSGPSTDTQYFGPGTRLTVL.

The chain combines TRBV6-6 with TRBJ1-3, with D perhaps matching TRBD1 (6 bases). V was trimmed by 0 bases and J by 1 base, leaving 10 bases between them. Germline CDR1 is MNHNY and CDR2 is SVGAGI (reference sequence). The CDR3 consists of 16 residues. The CDR3 DNA is TGTGCCAGCAGTTACTCAAAGGACAGTTCTGGAAACACCATATATTTT. Amino acids: CASSYSKDSSGNTIYF.

The chain's CDR3 is CASSIDRRRIGNQPQHF. In DNA, the CDR3 is TGTGCCAGTAGTATAGACAGAAGGAGGATAGGCAATCAGCCCCAGCATTTT. The gene calls are TRBV19 and TRBJ1-5; no reliable D call. The V and J ends lost 0 bases and 2 bases respectively, with 14 bases between them. Germline loops: CDR1 LNHDA, CDR2 SQIVND (reference sequence). The CDR3 length is 17 residues.

V and J are TRBV19 and TRBJ2-7; 7 bases fit TRBD1. V was pared by 10 bases and J by 0 bases, with 15 bases of the junction left unmatched. The CDR3 is 16 residues long. CDR1 is LNHDA and CDR2 is SQIVND in the germline V gene (reference sequence). As DNA, the CDR3 is TGTGCCACCTCCCACGGACAGGCCGCGAGCTCCTACGAGCAGTACTTC. Translating gives CATSHGQAASSYEQYF.

The chain couples TRBV6-5 to TRBJ2-1; D may be TRBD1 (6 bases). This CDR3 region has 16 residues. V was clipped by 0 bases and J by 10 bases, with 19 bases between them. Germline CDR1 reads MNHEY; CDR2 reads SVGAGI. The CDR3 reads CASSYSAGATPSEQFF. The CDR3 bases are TGTGCCAGCAGTTACTCCGCAGGGGCGACTCCTTCCGAGCAGTTCTTC.

This clone has only a few counts. Other nucleotide sequences from this sample produce the same CDR3. This chain links TRBV2 with TRBJ2-1; no clear D. Germline CDR1 SNHLY, CDR2 FYNNEI. Trimming took 5 bases from V and 2 from J, leaving 1 base between them. This CDR3 comprises 11 residues. This chain's CDR3 is CASSPYNEQFF. The CDR3, as DNA: TGTGCCAGCAGTCCCTACAATGAGCAGTTCTTC.

The chain links TRBV6-5 to TRBJ2-3; weak D call: TRBD1 (5 bases). Germline V CDR1 and CDR2: MNHEY, SVGAGI. This CDR3 is built from 15 residues. The V end was cut by 2 bases, the J end by 3 bases, with 12 bases between. CDR3 DNA sequence: TGTGCCAGCAGTTACAACGGCAGGGTTACAGATACGCAGTATTTT. The encoded protein is CASSYNGRVTDTQYF.

The chain carries TRBV30 and TRBJ1-2; D is unresolved. V was clipped by 5 bases and J by 1 base, with 8 bases between them. There are 12 residues in the CDR3. Germline V gene lookup returns CDR1 GTSNPN and CDR2 SVGIG (reference sequence). CDR3 sequence reads: CAWFEHNYGYTF. The CDR3 coding sequence is TGTGCCTGGTTCGAGCATAACTATGGCTACACCTTC.

V usage is TRBV5-4 and J usage is TRBJ1-2, with TRBD1 as a possible D gene (6 bases). The CDR3 spans 15 residues. Germline loops: CDR1 SGHNT, CDR2 YYREEE (reference sequence). The V and J ends lost 4 bases and 2 bases respectively, with 15 bases between them. The CDR3 protein is CASSKGGGTNYGYTF. The DNA of the CDR3 is TGTGCCAGCAGCAAAGGGGGGGGCACGAACTATGGCTACACCTTC.

The chain carries TRBV7-3 and TRBJ2-2; D is perhaps TRBD1 or TRBD2 (5 bases each). V was clipped by 4 bases and J by 6 bases, with 12 bases between them. This CDR3 has 14 amino acids. CDR1 SGHTA and CDR2 FQGTGA come from the germline V gene. This CDR3 is CASSSGTHPGELFF. The DNA of the CDR3 is TGTGCCAGCAGCTCAGGGACCCATCCCGGGGAGCTGTTTTTT. The full variable domain, its missing parts supplied by reference TRBV7-3 and TRBJ2-2, is GAGVSQTPSNKVTEKGKYVELRCDPISGHTALYWYRQSLGQGPEFLIYFQGTGAADDSGLPNDRFFAVRPEGSVSTLKIQRTERGDSAVYLCASSSGTHPGELFFGEGSRLTVL.

The genes are TRBV7-2 and TRBJ2-5, with a tentative D call TRBD1 (5 bases). Germline V gives CDR1 SGHTA, CDR2 FQGNSA. The CDR3 is made up of 15 amino acids. V lost 3 bases and J lost 4, with 15 bases in between. CDR3 amino acids: CASSFNRAQGETQYF. The CDR3 nucleotides read TGTGCCAGCAGCTTTAACCGGGCTCAGGGAGAGACCCAGTACTTC.

The chain has TRBV30 and TRBJ1-2; tentatively, D is TRBD1 (6 bases). The CDR3 has 14 residues. Germline CDR1 and CDR2: GTSNPN and SVGIG (reference sequence). The V and J ends lost 5 bases and 4 bases respectively, with 17 bases between them. Here the CDR3 DNA reads TGTGCCTGGGTTAGACCCGGGACAATCTATGGCTACACCTTC. It translates to CAWVRPGTIYGYTF.

The chain is built from TRBV5-6 and TRBJ2-7; D is perhaps TRBD2 (5 bases). CDR1 SGHDT and CDR2 YYEEEE come from the germline V gene. Trimming pared 4 bases from V and 4 bases from J, leaving 15 bases between. The CDR3 sequence is 14 residues long. In DNA form, the CDR3 reads TGTGCCAGCAGCCTCCGGGGTTCTTGGTACGAGCAGTACGTC. Its translation: CASSLRGSWYEQYV.

The chain uses TRBV20-1 and TRBJ2-7; 7 positions agree with TRBD2. J was trimmed by 2 bases and V by 3 bases; bases with no gene match: 7. Germline V CDR1 and CDR2: DFQATT, SNEGSKA (reference sequence). The CDR3 loop spans 14 amino acids. For the CDR3, the DNA is TGCAGTGCTAGTGGGGAGGGGAACCCCTACGAGCAGTACTTC. Residues: CSASGEGNPYEQYF.

The chain recombines TRBV19 with TRBJ1-3; D gene unclear. V was shortened by 4 bases and J by 4 bases, with 8 bases between the two germline ends. The CDR3 runs 13 residues. Germline V gene lookup returns CDR1 LNHDA and CDR2 SQIVND (reference sequence). The CDR3 sequence is CASSTSDGNTIYF. The CDR3 nucleotides read TGTGCCAGTAGTACCTCTGACGGAAACACCATATATTTT.

The genes are TRBV21-1 and TRBJ1-2. TRBV21-1 is given as a pseudogene. The CDR3 runs to 16 residues. CDR3 in amino acids: CASSEPYRGGYYGYTF. The CDR3 DNA reads as TGTGCCAGCAGCGAACCATACCGGGGGGGATACTATGGCTACACCTTC.

In its sample, this clone was seen a few times. The CDR3 is CASRGGDTQYF. As DNA, the CDR3 is TGTGCCAGCAGGGGGGGGGATACGCAGTATTTT. This chain connects TRBV5-4 to TRBJ2-3, with 7 bases fitting TRBD2. The J segment lost 6 bases and the V segment lost 5 bases, leaving 0 bases of the junction unmatched. In germline, CDR1 is SGHNT, CDR2 YYREEE (reference sequence). CDR3 length: 11 residues.